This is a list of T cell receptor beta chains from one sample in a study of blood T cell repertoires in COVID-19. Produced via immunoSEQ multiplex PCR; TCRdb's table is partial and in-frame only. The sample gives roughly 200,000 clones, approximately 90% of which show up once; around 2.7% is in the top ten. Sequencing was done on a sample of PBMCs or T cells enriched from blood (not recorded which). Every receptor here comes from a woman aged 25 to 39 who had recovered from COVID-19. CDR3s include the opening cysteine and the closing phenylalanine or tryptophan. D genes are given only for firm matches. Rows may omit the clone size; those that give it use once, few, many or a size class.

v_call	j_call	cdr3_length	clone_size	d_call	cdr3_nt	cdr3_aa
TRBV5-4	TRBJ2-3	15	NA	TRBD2	TGTGCCAGCAGCTCGACTAGCGGTAGCACAGATACGCAGTATTTT	CASSSTSGSTDTQYF
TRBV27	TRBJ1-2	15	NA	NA	TGTGCCAGCAGTCCAAACAGGGCATCTAACTATGGCTACACCTTC	CASSPNRASNYGYTF
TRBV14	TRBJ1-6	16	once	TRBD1	TGTGCCAGCAGCCAAAGCAAACAGGGGTGGAATTCACCCCTCCACTTT	CASSQSKQGWNSPLHF
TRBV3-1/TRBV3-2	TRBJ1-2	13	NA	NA	TGTGCCAGCAGCCAACCTCAGGGTTATGGCTACACCTTC	CASSQPQGYGYTF
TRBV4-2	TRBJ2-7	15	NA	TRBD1	TGTGCCAGCAGCCTCCCCGGGACAGGGGTTTACGAGCAGTACTTC	CASSLPGTGVYEQYF
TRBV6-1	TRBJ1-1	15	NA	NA	TGTGCCAGCAGTGAGTTCACCGCAGGGAACACTGAAGCTTTCTTT	CASSEFTAGNTEAFF
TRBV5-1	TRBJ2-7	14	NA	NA	TGCGCCAGCCAGCTGAACCGCGGAGGCTACGAGCAGTACTTC	CASQLNRGGYEQYF
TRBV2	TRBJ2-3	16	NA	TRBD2	TGTGCCAGCAGATTAGCGGGGGGGCCGGTCACAGATACGCAGTATTTT	CASRLAGGPVTDTQYF
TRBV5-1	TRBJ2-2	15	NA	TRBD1	TGCGCCAGCAGGCCCGGACAGGGGGCGCCCGGGGAGCTGTTTTTT	CASRPGQGAPGELFF
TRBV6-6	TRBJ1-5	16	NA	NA	TGTGCCAGCAGTCCTATGGACTCACCTAGCAATCAGCCCCAGCATTTT	CASSPMDSPSNQPQHF
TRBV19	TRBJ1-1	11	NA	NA	TGTGCCAGTACCACAGGTCCGAGAGCTTTCTTT	CASTTGPRAFF
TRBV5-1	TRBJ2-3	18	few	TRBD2	TGCGCCAGCAGGTTTCGGGGGACTAAGGTGGATTATCTGGATACGCAGTATTTT	CASRFRGTKVDYLDTQYF
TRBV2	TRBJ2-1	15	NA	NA	TGTGCCAGCAGTGAGGACGGGAGCTCCTACAATGAGCAGTTCTTC	CASSEDGSSYNEQFF
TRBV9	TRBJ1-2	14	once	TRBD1	TGTGCCAGCAGCGGACCGACAGGGTTTAATGGCTACACCTTC	CASSGPTGFNGYTF
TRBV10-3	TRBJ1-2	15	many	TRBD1	TGTGCCATCAGTGAGCGCCCCGGGACAGAAGATGGCTACACCTTC	CAISERPGTEDGYTF
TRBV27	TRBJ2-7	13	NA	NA	TGTGCCAGTACGAAGGACAGCATCTACGAGCAGTACTTC	CASTKDSIYEQYF
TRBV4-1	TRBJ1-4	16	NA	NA	TGCGCCAGCAGCCAAGAAATACAGGTTTCTAATGAAAAACTGTTTTTT	CASSQEIQVSNEKLFF
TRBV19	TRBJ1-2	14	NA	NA	TGTGCCAGCCAACCGGACAGCCGATTCTATGGCTACACCTTC	CASQPDSRFYGYTF
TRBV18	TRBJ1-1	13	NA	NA	TGTGCCAGCTCACCTTTAATGAACACTGAAGCTTTCTTT	CASSPLMNTEAFF
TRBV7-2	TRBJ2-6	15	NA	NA	TGTGCCACCCACCGAATAGGGGCCGGGGCCAACGTCCTGACTTTC	CATHRIGAGANVLTF
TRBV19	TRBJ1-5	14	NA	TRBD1	TGTGCCAGTAGTGGAACAGGGGGAAATCAGCCCCAGCATTTT	CASSGTGGNQPQHF
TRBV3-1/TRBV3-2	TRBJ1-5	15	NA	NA	TGTGCCAGCAGCCAAGATCTCACTTCCAATCAGCCCCAGCATTTT	CASSQDLTSNQPQHF
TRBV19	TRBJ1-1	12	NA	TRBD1	TGTGCCAGTGGGACAGGACTAACTGAAGCTTTCTTT	CASGTGLTEAFF
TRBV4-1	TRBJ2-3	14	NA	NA	TGCGCCAGCAGCCAAGAGCGAGTCACAGATACGCAGTATTTT	CASSQERVTDTQYF
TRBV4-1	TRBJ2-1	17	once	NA	TGCGCCAGCAGCCAAGAGGGGGGTCTAGCCTCTGACAATGAGCAGTTCTTC	CASSQEGGLASDNEQFF
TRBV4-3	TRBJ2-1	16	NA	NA	TGCGCCAGCAGCCAAGCGTGGGCGGGGGCCCTCAATGAGCAGTTCTTC	CASSQAWAGALNEQFF
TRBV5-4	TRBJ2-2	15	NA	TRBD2	TGTGCCAGCAGCTACCGTCGGGGGGGCACCGGGGAGCTGTTTTTT	CASSYRRGGTGELFF
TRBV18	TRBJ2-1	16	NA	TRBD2	TGTGCCAGCTCACCAGAACGGGGGGTGGTCTACAATGAGCAGTTCTTC	CASSPERGVVYNEQFF
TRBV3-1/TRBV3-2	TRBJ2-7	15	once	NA	TGTGCCAGCAGCCACGGCGGGGGCCTCTCCTACGAGCAGTACTTC	CASSHGGGLSYEQYF
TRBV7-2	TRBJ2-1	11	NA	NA	TGTGCCAGCAGCTTAGGCAGTGAGCAGTTCTTC	CASSLGSEQFF
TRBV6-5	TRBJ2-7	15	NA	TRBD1	TGTGCCAGCACCCAACCAAGGGGGCCCCCCTACGAGCAGTACTTC	CASTQPRGPPYEQYF
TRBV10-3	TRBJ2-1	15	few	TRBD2	TGTGCCATCAGATTGACTAGCGGGACCTACAATGAGCAGTTCTTC	CAIRLTSGTYNEQFF
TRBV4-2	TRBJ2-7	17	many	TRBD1	TGTGCCAGCAGCCAAGTTACTCTTGGGACAGAGATCTACGAGCAGTACTTC	CASSQVTLGTEIYEQYF
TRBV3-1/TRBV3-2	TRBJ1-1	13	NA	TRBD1	TGTGCCAGCAGCCCGATTGGACAGGGTGAAGCTTTCTTT	CASSPIGQGEAFF
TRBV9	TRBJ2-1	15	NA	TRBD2	TGTGCCAGCAGCGTAGGTGCGGGGGGCTACAATGAGCAGTTCTTC	CASSVGAGGYNEQFF
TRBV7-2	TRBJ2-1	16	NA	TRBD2	TGTGCCAGCAGCTTAGGAGGTGGGGGGGTCTACAATGAGCAGTTCTTC	CASSLGGGGVYNEQFF
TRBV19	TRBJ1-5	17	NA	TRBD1	TGTGCCAGTAGTCGGATGGCCGGGACAGGGGGCAATCAGCCCCAGCATTTT	CASSRMAGTGGNQPQHF
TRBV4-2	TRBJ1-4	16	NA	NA	TGTGCCAGCAGCCCTAAATCGTCGGGGTCTAATGAAAAACTGTTTTTT	CASSPKSSGSNEKLFF
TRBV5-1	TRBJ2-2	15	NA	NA	TGCGCCAGCAGCCCCCTCGGAGGTCACACCGGGGAGCTGTTTTTT	CASSPLGGHTGELFF
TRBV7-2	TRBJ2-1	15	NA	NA	TGTGCCAGCAGCTTAAAGGCTAGCTCCTACAATGAGCAGTTCTTC	CASSLKASSYNEQFF
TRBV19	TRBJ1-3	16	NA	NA	TGTGCCAGTAGTCCCGACGGACAGACCTCTGGAAACACCATATATTTT	CASSPDGQTSGNTIYF
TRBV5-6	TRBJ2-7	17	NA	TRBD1	TGTGCCAGCAGCTCATACACCCTCCGGGACAGGGCGTACGAGCAGTACTTC	CASSSYTLRDRAYEQYF
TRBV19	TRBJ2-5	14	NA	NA	TGTGCCAGTAGTATCGGTTCGTGGCAAGAGACCCAGTACTTC	CASSIGSWQETQYF
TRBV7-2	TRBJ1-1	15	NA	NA	TGTGCCAGCAGCTCCTTTTCGAGGGCCAACACTGAAGCTTTCTTT	CASSSFSRANTEAFF
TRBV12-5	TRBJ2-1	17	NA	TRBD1	TGTGCTAGTGGTTTGGATACAGGGGAATCTACCTACAATGAGCAGTTCTTC	CASGLDTGESTYNEQFF
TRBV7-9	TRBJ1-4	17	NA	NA	TGTGCCAGCAGCTCCTATTGGCCTAGGGGCTCAAATGAAAAACTGTTTTTT	CASSSYWPRGSNEKLFF
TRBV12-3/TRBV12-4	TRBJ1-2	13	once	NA	TGTGCCAGCAGCCTGGCGGGGCGGTATGGCTACACCTTC	CASSLAGRYGYTF
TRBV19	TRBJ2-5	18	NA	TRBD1	TGTGCCAGTAGTATGTTTTCCCCGGGACAGGGATACCAAGAGACCCAGTACTTC	CASSMFSPGQGYQETQYF
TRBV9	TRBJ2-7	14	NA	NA	TGTGCCAGCAGCGTAGATGCAGATCCCTACGAGCAGTACTTC	CASSVDADPYEQYF
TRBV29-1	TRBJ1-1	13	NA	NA	TGCAGCGTTGTCGGCCTCTCGAGGACTGAAGCTTTCTTT	CSVVGLSRTEAFF
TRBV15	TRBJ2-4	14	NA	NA	TGTGCCACCGGCGCGGCCAGCCGGCGTGACATTCAGTACTTC	CATGAASRRDIQYF
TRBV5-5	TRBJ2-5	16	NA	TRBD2	TGTGCCAGCAGCAGGGCCGGGACTAGCGGGGTAGAGACCCAGTACTTC	CASSRAGTSGVETQYF
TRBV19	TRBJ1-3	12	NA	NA	TGTGCCAGTACAGGGTGGGGAAACACCATATATTTT	CASTGWGNTIYF
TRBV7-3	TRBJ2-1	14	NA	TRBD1	TGTGCCAGCAGCTTATCGGACAGGGTCGATGAGCAGTTCTTC	CASSLSDRVDEQFF
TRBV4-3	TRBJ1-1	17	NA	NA	TGCGCCAGCAGCCCTAGGCCCCCGGGTCCCATGAACACTGAAGCTTTCTTT	CASSPRPPGPMNTEAFF